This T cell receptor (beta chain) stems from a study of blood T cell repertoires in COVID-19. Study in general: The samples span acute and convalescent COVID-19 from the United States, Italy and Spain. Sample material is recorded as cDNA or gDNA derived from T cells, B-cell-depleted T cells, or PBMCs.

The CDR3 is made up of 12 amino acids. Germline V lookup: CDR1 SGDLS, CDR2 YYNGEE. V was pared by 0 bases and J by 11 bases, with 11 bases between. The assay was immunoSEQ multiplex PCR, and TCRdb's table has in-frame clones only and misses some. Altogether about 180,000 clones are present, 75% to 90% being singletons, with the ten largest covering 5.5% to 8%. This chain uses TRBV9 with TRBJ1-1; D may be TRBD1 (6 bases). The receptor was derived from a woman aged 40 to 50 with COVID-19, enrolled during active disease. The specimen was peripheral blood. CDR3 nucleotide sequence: TGTGCCAGCAGCGTAGGCTCAAGGGGGGCTTTCTTT. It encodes CASSVGSRGAFF.